The 14 T cell receptor beta chains presented below share a single source sample, sequenced in a study of T cell changes during pregnancy in multiple sclerosis. Only in-frame clones appear in the TCRdb table, and some are missing; sequencing was by immunoSEQ multiplex PCR. The table records 90,000 to 95,000 clones, around 93% of them present only once. The sample here was peripheral blood, taken before pregnancy. Receptors originate from a female donor with multiple sclerosis, enrolled in a pregnancy study.

V gene TRBV7-9 combines with J gene TRBJ2-5; 7 nucleotides agree with TRBD2. V was pared by 2 bases and J by 2 bases, with 8 bases of the junction left unmatched. The CDR3 consists of 16 residues. Germline V lookup: CDR1 SEHNR, CDR2 FQNEAQ (reference sequence). The CDR3 DNA sequence: TGTGCCAGCAGCTTAATCGCGGGAGCGTGGCAAGAGACCCAGTACTTC. Protein: CASSLIAGAWQETQYF.

This chain connects TRBV7-6 to TRBJ2-2; D possibly corresponds to TRBD2 (6 bases). Trimming removed 4 bases at V and 4 bases at J, with 13 bases between. The CDR3 sequence is 15 residues long. Germline V lookup: CDR1 SGHVS, CDR2 FNYEAQ. This chain's CDR3 is CASSSPSERTGELFF. The CDR3, as DNA: TGTGCCAGCAGCTCCCCTAGCGAGCGCACCGGGGAGCTGTTTTTT.

J is TRBJ1-4 and V is TRBV30; no firm D call. The length of the CDR3 is 14 residues. Per germline, CDR1 GTSNPN and CDR2 SVGIG (reference sequence). V was trimmed by 7 bases and J by 0 bases, leaving 12 bases between them. The CDR3 region is CAFGGRTTNEKLFF. CDR3 sequence (DNA): TGTGCCTTCGGAGGGAGAACAACTAATGAAAAACTGTTTTTT. The full variable domain, with the rest looked up from reference TRBV30 and TRBJ1-4, is SQTIHQWPATLVQPVGSPLSLECTVEGTSNPNLYWYRQAAGRGLQLLFYSVGIGQISSEVPQNLSASRPQDRQFILSSKKLLLSDSGFYLCAFGGRTTNEKLFFGSGTQLSVL.

The rearrangement joins TRBV9 to TRBJ1-3, with TRBD1 as a possible D gene (5 bases). V lost 4 bases and J 3 bases, leaving 17 bases between the germline ends. CDR1 SGDLS and CDR2 YYNGEE come from the germline V gene. The CDR3 runs to 16 residues. The CDR3 protein is CASSPLFGGDGNTIYF. The CDR3, as DNA: TGTGCCAGCAGCCCCCTTTTTGGAGGGGATGGAAACACCATATATTTT.

The chain is built from TRBV4-2 and TRBJ1-5; perhaps TRBD1 as D (6 bases). This CDR3 comprises 15 residues. Trimming stripped 3 bases from V and 7 bases from J, with 16 bases between. Per germline, CDR1 LGHNA and CDR2 YNFKEQ. The chain's CDR3 is CASSQGRTAEQPQHF. The CDR3 DNA follows: TGTGCCAGCAGCCAGGGTAGGACAGCTGAACAGCCCCAGCATTTT.

This clone has only one observation. The rearrangement uses TRBV6-1 and TRBJ1-5, with a weak D call TRBD1 (5 bases). Trimming removed 5 bases at V and 0 bases at J, with 11 bases between. Germline V lookup: CDR1 MNHNS, CDR2 SASEGT. The CDR3 is 15 residues long. The CDR3 coding sequence is TGTGCCAGCAGTCGCAGGGACTATAGCAATCAGCCCCAGCATTTT. It yields the protein CASSRRDYSNQPQHF.

The rearrangement uses TRBV25-1 and TRBJ1-5; D ambiguous. This CDR3 has 16 residues. Trimming removed 6 bases at V and 0 bases at J, with 15 bases between. CDR1 and CDR2 (germline): MGHDK, SYGVNS. The CDR3 spells CASRSSRADSNQPQHF. In nucleotides, the CDR3 is TGTGCCAGCAGGTCCTCGAGGGCAGATAGCAATCAGCCCCAGCATTTT.

The gene calls are TRBV7-3 and TRBJ2-3, with TRBD2 identical over 7 bases. Germline CDR1 reads SGHTA; CDR2 reads FQGTGA. The CDR3 loop spans 14 amino acids. V lost 0 bases to trimming and J lost 6 bases; unmatched junction nucleotides: 3. This CDR3 is CASSLTTGGDTQYF. The CDR3 DNA reads as TGTGCCAGCAGCTTAACGACCGGGGGGGATACGCAGTATTTT.

The gene calls are TRBV5-1 and TRBJ2-1; 7 bases are shared with TRBD1. The ends lost 4 bases at V and 4 bases at J; junction bases unmatched: 2. Germline CDR1 is SGHRS and CDR2 is YFSETQ. The CDR3 contains 13 residues. CDR3 nucleotides: TGCGCCAGCAGCAAGGACAGGTACAATGAGCAGTTCTTC. It translates to CASSKDRYNEQFF.

This rearrangement joins TRBV4-1 to TRBJ2-3, with 8 bases fitting TRBD1. V shed 0 bases and J 6 bases; nucleotides not matched to a gene: 5. Germline V gene data show CDR1 as MGHRA and CDR2 as YSYEKL. This CDR3 is built from 15 residues. The CDR3 spells CASSQEMWTGDTQYF. In DNA, the CDR3 is TGCGCCAGCAGCCAAGAGATGTGGACAGGGGATACGCAGTATTTT.

V is TRBV18 and J is TRBJ1-1, with a tentative D call TRBD1 (5 bases). Between the trimmed V and J ends, which lost 6 bases and 11 bases, there was a span of 19 bases. The CDR3 length is 13 residues. Looked up from germline, CDR1 is KGHSH and CDR2 is LQKENI. DNA of the CDR3: TGTGCCAGCTCCCGGGGGTACATGCTTGGGGCTTTCTTT. As protein: CASSRGYMLGAFF.

This chain connects TRBV7-2 to TRBJ1-2, with 8 bases lining up with TRBD1. This CDR3 is built from 14 residues. V dropped 3 bases and J dropped 8; count of bases not matched to a gene: 8. Germline values: CDR1 SGHTA, CDR2 FQGNSA. CDR3 sequence reads: CASSFDRGAMGYTF. In DNA, the CDR3 is TGTGCCAGCAGCTTTGACAGGGGCGCTATGGGCTACACCTTC. The whole variable domain, filled in from reference TRBV7-2 and TRBJ1-2, reads GAGVSQSPSNKVTEKGKDVELRCDPISGHTALYWYRQSLGQGLEFLIYFQGNSAPDKSGLPSDRFSAERTGGSVSTLTIQRTQQEDSAVYLCASSFDRGAMGYTFGSGTRLTVV.

The chain has TRBV7-6 and TRBJ1-2, with TRBD1 matching 8 bases. The germline V gene encodes CDR1 SGHVS and CDR2 FNYEAQ. The ends lost 1 base at V and 1 base at J; junction bases unmatched: 2. CDR3 length equals 15 residues. CDR3 protein: CASSLGTGINYGYTF. The CDR3 DNA reads TGTGCCAGCAGCTTAGGGACAGGGATTAACTATGGCTACACCTTC.

The chain is built from TRBV10-3 and TRBJ1-2, with D possibly TRBD1 on 6 matching bases. Germline values: CDR1 ENHRY, CDR2 SYGVKD. This CDR3 has 16 residues. The V and J ends lost 8 bases and 2 bases respectively, with 21 bases between them. The DNA for the CDR3 is TGTGCCATCCACGAGGGGGGGGCCAGCGGAAACTATGGCTACACCTTC. Translation gives CAIHEGGASGNYGYTF.